Sequencing of this T cell receptor beta chain was carried out in a study of cytomegalovirus exposure and HLA in healthy donors (dated 2017 in TCRdb). A note on the overall study: An earlier analysis of roughly 570 of the donors reported over 250 Gb of sequence data and 95 million to 140 million unique TCR beta sequences obtained from around 180 million T cells. Among the 398 genotyped donors, about 83% belonged to the genetic ancestry cluster associated with self-reported Caucasian donors. Donor age, sex, ethnicity and CMV serostatus were compiled together with the repertoire data. Genome-wide SNP genotypes for about 65% of the 666 donors were used in a later genetic analysis, which treated that subset as a discovery cohort. The T cell repertoires of several hundred subjects were profiled by immunosequencing and related to cytomegalovirus serostatus. HLA typing covered class I and class II loci at four-digit resolution. The number of typed donors differed by locus: about 629-630 for A, B, C, DRB1 and DQB1; 522 for DQA1; around 580 for DPA1; and around 470 for DPB1. Four or five DR-DQ haplotypes were treated as single units for association and clustering because of strong linkage in the cohort. An earlier analysis of some 500 of the donors applied high-throughput TCR beta sequencing to assess whether each TCR beta V gene segment acted as functional or pseudogenic. All discovery cohort repertoires had been generated on a single sequencing platform. The study aimed to test whether signatures of past pathogen exposure could be identified by cataloging public T cell receptors. Rather than using new phenotypic data, the later analysis identified candidate immune exposures from TCR beta sequences and from how often those sequences occurred across donors. Across 398 genotyped donors of the cohort, an average of approximately 220,000 unique TCR beta nucleotide sequences per donor were sequenced, and around 20% of those sequences were non-productive. In a later analysis, previously published TCR beta repertoires from 550 to 700 donors were re-analyzed and high-resolution HLA genotyping was added so that TCR occurrence patterns could be studied. Approximately 330 gigabases of sequencing data and approximately 91 million unique TCR sequences made up an early release that covered under 750 HLA-typed donors. Besides the first cohort of 550 to 750 subjects, a separate validation cohort made up of over 100 different subjects was used. High-throughput TCR immunosequencing, statistical association of individual TCRs with disease status, and machine learning were combined to predict cytomegalovirus infection status.

Broad study findings and their caveats: In a later analysis, TCR association rates were found to vary across HLA loci, with the most associated TCRs seen for DRB1 alleles and the fewest for HLA-C alleles. In this cohort, only TCR beta chains were sequenced, and detectable features were limited by the absence of alpha or paired-chain data. Three of the identified cytomegalovirus-associated TCR beta chains were confirmed in vitro to be specific for cytomegalovirus antigens. Most CMV-associated TCR beta chains appeared to be HLA-restricted in a later analysis, and the HLA associations seemed to be driven largely by CMV exposure. According to a later genetic analysis, donors in an Asian-associated ancestry cluster had fewer N-insertions in productive TCRs than the roughly 700-donor mean. In a later analysis, HLA-associated TCR beta chains showed more clonal expansion and lower generation probabilities than non-associated chains that were equally common. Because some donors lacked HLA typing at each locus, the association tests relied only on the typed subset. A cluster of highly shared sequence variants was judged likely to represent a technical artifact of the sequencing pipeline. When HLA alleles, especially DR and DQ, strongly co-occurred, attributing TCR associations to individual alleles was difficult. A later analysis reported that several top co-occurrence clusters appeared linked to parvovirus B19, influenza, CMV and Epstein-Barr virus. In the study, some 180 TCR beta chains were listed as associated with cytomegalovirus. The classifier was reported to diagnose cytomegalovirus status with high specificity and sensitivity in both the original cohort and the validation cohort. Presence/absence analyses assumed roughly uniform sequencing depth across donors, an assumption that may not hold. Correlated functional status among segregating V segments might reflect linkage disequilibrium, but an unknown experimental factor could not be ruled out. In a later analysis, some 18,000 TCR beta sequences were associated with specific HLA alleles at a false discovery rate of 0.05. Because counts were too low, roughly 16 rarely observed V segments, including chromosome 9 orphons, were excluded from the earlier analysis of several hundred of the donors. The authors suggested that the approach could potentially be generalized to other disease states and immunological phenotypes. While some public TCRs were present in many individuals, most TCR sequences turned up only very rarely across donors. Some IMGT-functional V segments, including TRBV6-2 and TRBV6-3, could not be told apart with the 87-base-pair reads, so those segments were excluded. An association between a missense DCLRE1C variant and V-gene and J-gene trimming of TCR beta chains was found in a later genetic analysis and replicated in an independent cohort. The only immune exposure information available for the cohort was CMV serostatus. A further reported finding was that TCR beta sequences accurately predicted the HLA-A and HLA-B alleles for most subjects in the first cohort. Broadly in line with IMGT annotations, most TCR beta V segments showed up in productive rearrangements about 90% or about 30% of the time in an earlier analysis of several hundred of the donors.

The cohort comprised some 700 healthy bone marrow donors. At the time of sampling, every cohort member was nominally healthy, though immune exposures that went unrecorded were likely present. The donor was CMV seronegative and was included in the group of approximately 350 seronegative cohort members. Each donor provided a peripheral blood sample, and peripheral blood mononuclear cells were used for TCR beta sequencing. Genomic DNA was extracted from the blood cell samples with the Qiagen DNeasy Blood Extraction Kit. Library prep was done by the immunoSEQ multiplex PCR assay. For the multiplex PCR, a mixture combining 60 forward primers for TCR Vbeta segments and 13 reverse primers for TCR Jbeta segments was used. The CDR3 region of rearranged TCR beta genes was amplified from genomic DNA with a multiplex PCR assay. The Illumina HiSeq System was used to sequence the amplified TCR beta libraries as 87-base-pair reads. The published analysis was carried out like this. A later analysis tallied roughly 80 million unique TCR beta chains across the 666 repertoires, and approximately 12 million of those chains were shared by two or more donors. A nearest-neighbor algorithm error-corrected the raw reads and collapsed the reads into unique sequences, merging closely related sequences to remove PCR and sequencing errors. Alignment of CDR3 sequences to IMGT reference sequences was used to assign V, D and J gene segments. For a sequence to be retained, at least a six-nucleotide match to both a V gene segment and a J gene segment was required. Rearrangements were classified as productive when the CDR3 lacked stop codons and remained in frame with V and J, and all other rearrangements were classified as non-productive. Following IMGT convention, CDR3 was defined as the stretch from the second conserved V-encoded cysteine to the conserved J-encoded phenylalanine. The earlier analysis of fewer than 700 of the donors excluded sequences that lacked an unambiguous match to a single V gene segment. An earlier analysis of around 600 of the donors classified V segments as functional when productive rearrangements were above 56.7% and as segregating when the standard deviation between donors was above 5%. A statistical classification framework was built to diagnose cytomegalovirus status from the catalog of TCR beta chain sequences. In a later analysis, V and J genes were assigned by comparing TCR nucleotide sequences against IMGT/GENE-DB human TR gene sequences. A later analysis assigned CDR3 sequences and most-parsimonious VDJ recombination scenarios with the TCRdist pipeline. In a later analysis, each TCR beta chain was defined by its CDR3 amino acid sequence together with its V-gene family, and reads lacking a unique V-gene family were excluded. In a later analysis, some 600 highly shared, low-generation-probability nucleotide sequences were removed to address suspected cross-contamination and a sequencing artifact. In a later analysis, a clonal expansion index was calculated for each public chain from normalized within-repertoire ranks of inferred template counts. A later analysis computed generation probabilities with a VDJ recombination model fitted to out-of-frame rearrangements, and checked the results against IGoR. In a later analysis, TCR-TCR, TCR-HLA and TCR-CMV co-occurrence was scored with hypergeometric tests, and a repertoire-size bias correction was applied to TCR pairs. In a later analysis, false discovery rates were estimated by permuting HLA or CMV assignments 20 times. A later analysis grouped co-occurring TCRs with DBSCAN, adding TCRdist sequence similarity when clustering within HLA-allele-positive subsets. Co-occurrence clustering excluded repertoires with fewer than 30,000 or more than 120,000 public chains, plus five with anomalous nucleotide sharing. TCRdb stores this immuneACCESS table with in-frame sequences only. Part of the clones is absent; in the studies checked, under half of the shortfall reflects unresolved V genes, and no reason is known for the rest. The V and J calls and clone size come from that table; D and trimming were worked out from the DNA. The sample has approximately 150,000 clones on record, roughly four fifths of them singletons. Jointly, the top ten make up about 1.4% of the sample.

In regard to this clone: Its binding antigen is unknown. No much larger clone exists at a distance of one base, and base qualities are not known.

From the cysteine through the phenylalanine, the CDR3 covers 14 amino acids. Only the CDR3 part of the read is kept: 42 bases, read in frame from the first base. From the germline V gene, CDR1 is SNHLY and CDR2 is FYNNEI. Germline trimming amounts to 5 bases on V and 2 bases on J, with 5 as the count of junction bases outside the gene matches. The chain uses TRBV2 and TRBJ2-7, and 8 junctional nucleotides match TRBD2. The sequence was collected from a man aged 35-49 years in good health and CMV-seronegative. Sequencing used PBMCs. For the CDR3, the sequence is CASSPLSGAYEQYF. The bases are TGTGCCAGCAGTCCACTTAGCGGGGCCTACGAGCAGTACTTC.